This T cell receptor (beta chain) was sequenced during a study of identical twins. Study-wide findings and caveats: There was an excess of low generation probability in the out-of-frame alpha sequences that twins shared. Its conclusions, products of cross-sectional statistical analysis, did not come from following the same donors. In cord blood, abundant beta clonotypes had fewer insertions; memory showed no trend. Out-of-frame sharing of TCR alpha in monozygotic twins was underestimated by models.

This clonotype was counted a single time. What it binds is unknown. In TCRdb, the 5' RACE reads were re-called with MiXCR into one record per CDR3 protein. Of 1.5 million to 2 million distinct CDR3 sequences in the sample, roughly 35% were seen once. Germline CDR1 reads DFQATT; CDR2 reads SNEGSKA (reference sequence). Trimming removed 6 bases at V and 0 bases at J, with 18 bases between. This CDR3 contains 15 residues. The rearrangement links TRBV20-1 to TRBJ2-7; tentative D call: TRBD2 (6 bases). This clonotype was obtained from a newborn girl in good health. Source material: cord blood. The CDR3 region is CSAHQWGDFSYEQYF. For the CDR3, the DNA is TGCAGTGCCCACCAATGGGGGGATTTCTCCTACGAGCAGTACTTC.